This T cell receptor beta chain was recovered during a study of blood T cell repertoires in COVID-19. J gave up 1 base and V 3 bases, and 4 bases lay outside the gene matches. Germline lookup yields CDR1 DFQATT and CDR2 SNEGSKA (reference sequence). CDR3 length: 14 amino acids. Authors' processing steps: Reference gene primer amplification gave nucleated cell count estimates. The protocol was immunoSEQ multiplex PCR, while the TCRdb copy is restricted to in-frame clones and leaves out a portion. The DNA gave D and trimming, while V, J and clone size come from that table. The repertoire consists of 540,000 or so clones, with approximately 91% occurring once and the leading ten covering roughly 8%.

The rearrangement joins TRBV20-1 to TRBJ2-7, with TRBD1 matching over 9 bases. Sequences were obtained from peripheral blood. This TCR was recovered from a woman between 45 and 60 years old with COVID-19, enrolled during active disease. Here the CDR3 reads CSASGTGPSYEQYF. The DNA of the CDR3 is TGCAGTGCTAGTGGGACAGGGCCATCCTACGAGCAGTACTTC.